The T cell receptor (beta chain) under discussion was sequenced for a study of cytomegalovirus exposure and HLA in healthy donors. Findings of the study overall: First-cohort TCR clusters were later found to tend to co-occur in the 130 or so validation repertoires. Some TCR beta chains (roughly 160 of them) were listed as cytomegalovirus-associated.

The method was immunoSEQ multiplex PCR; TCRdb's version includes in-frame clones alone and lacks a portion of them. This table holds about 300,000 clones, 85% to 90% found once. The CDR3 spans 12 residues. Germline V gene lookup returns CDR1 MNHNS and CDR2 SASEGT. The germline V and J ends were trimmed by 8 bases and 6 bases, with 14 bases remaining between them. This clone was picked up a small number of times. Its antigen is not identified. This clonotype was obtained from a woman younger than 30 in good health and CMV-seronegative. The sequenced material came from PBMCs. This rearrangement joins TRBV6-1 to TRBJ2-7; no clear D. This CDR3 reads CASFLSFSEQYF. The CDR3 DNA sequence: TGTGCCAGCTTCCTATCCTTTTCCGAGCAGTACTTC.